This is a list of T cell receptor beta chains from one sample in a study of blood T cell repertoires in COVID-19. The table came from immunoSEQ multiplex PCR; TCRdb's copy has only in-frame clones and leaves some out. The profile shows fewer than 200,000 clones, around 80% of them singletons. The material sequenced was peripheral blood. These receptors were collected from a man in his sixties or seventies with active or convalescent COVID-19. CDR3s include the opening cysteine and the closing phenylalanine or tryptophan. D genes are given only for firm matches. A row's size may be missing; if present it is once, few, many or a size class.

clone size	V gene	D gene	J gene	CDR3 protein	CDR3 DNA
NA	TRBV10-3	NA	TRBJ1-2	CAISPQHNYGYTF	TGTGCCATCAGTCCACAGCATAACTATGGCTACACCTTC
NA	TRBV7-9	NA	TRBJ2-1	CASRDGSRNEQFF	TGTGCCAGCAGAGACGGGTCTAGGAATGAGCAGTTCTTC
NA	TRBV7-2	TRBD1	TRBJ2-5	CASSWTGGQETQYF	TGTGCCAGCAGCTGGACAGGGGGACAAGAGACCCAGTACTTC
few	TRBV7-2	NA	TRBJ2-5	CASRRDISQETQYF	TGTGCCAGTAGACGGGACATTAGCCAAGAGACCCAGTACTTC
NA	TRBV29-1	TRBD2	TRBJ2-4	CSAVSAGGVNIQYF	TGCAGCGCCGTATCAGCGGGAGGGGTAAACATTCAGTACTTC
NA	TRBV28	NA	TRBJ1-6	CASSLLQMTSIHF	TGTGCCAGCAGTTTATTGCAGATGACAAGCATCCACTTT
NA	TRBV9	TRBD1	TRBJ1-2	CASSASGQGSGYTF	TGTGCCAGCAGCGCCTCGGGACAGGGGAGTGGCTACACCTTC
NA	TRBV5-1	NA	TRBJ1-1	CASSLRGPQNTEAFF	TGCGCCAGCAGCTTGAGGGGCCCGCAAAACACTGAAGCTTTCTTT
NA	TRBV5-5	TRBD1	TRBJ1-2	CASSLNRGELYGYTF	TGTGCCAGCAGCCTTAACAGGGGTGAACTGTATGGCTACACCTTC
NA	TRBV6-5	TRBD1	TRBJ2-1	CASSPRDRVLNEQFF	TGTGCCAGCAGTCCCCGGGACAGGGTATTGAATGAGCAGTTCTTC
NA	TRBV5-1	TRBD1	TRBJ2-5	CASRWTGEQETQYF	TGCGCCAGCAGGTGGACAGGGGAGCAAGAGACCCAGTACTTC
NA	TRBV5-1	TRBD2	TRBJ2-3	CASSGTSPADTQYF	TGCGCCAGCAGCGGGACTAGCCCAGCAGATACGCAGTATTTT
NA	TRBV18	NA	TRBJ2-7	CASSPTVDWEQYF	TGTGCCAGCTCACCAACTGTTGATTGGGAGCAGTACTTC
NA	TRBV5-1	TRBD2	TRBJ2-1	CASSTGTSGRVYNEQFF	TGCGCCAGCAGCACCGGGACTAGCGGGAGGGTCTACAATGAGCAGTTCTTC
once	TRBV7-2	TRBD1	TRBJ2-1	CASSRTRDSRFF	TGTGCCAGCAGCCGAACCCGGGACAGCAGGTTCTTC
NA	TRBV29-1	TRBD2	TRBJ2-2	CSVEGLAGALNTGELFF	TGCAGCGTTGAAGGTCTAGCGGGAGCCTTGAACACCGGGGAGCTGTTTTTT
NA	TRBV18	NA	TRBJ1-4	CASSTGGTNEKLFF	TGTGCCAGCTCAACCGGGGGGACTAATGAAAAACTGTTTTTT
NA	TRBV18	NA	TRBJ1-3	CASSPTPSSGNTIYF	TGTGCCAGCTCACCGACACCCAGCTCTGGAAACACCATATATTTT
NA	TRBV19	NA	TRBJ1-2	CASREATYGYTF	TGTGCCAGTAGGGAGGCTACCTATGGCTACACCTTC
NA	TRBV14	NA	TRBJ1-2	CASSPQATGNYGYTF	TGTGCCAGCAGCCCGCAAGCTACAGGGAACTATGGCTACACCTTC
once	TRBV21-1	NA	TRBJ2-7	CASSRAGTSGGPDEQYF	TGTGCCAGCAGCCGAGCCGGGACTAGCGGGGGTCCAGATGAGCAGTACTTC
NA	TRBV5-1	NA	TRBJ1-1	CASSLGQFTEAFF	TGCGCCAGCAGCTTAGGACAGTTCACTGAAGCTTTCTTT
NA	TRBV21-1	NA	TRBJ1-5	CASSGGSGQPQHF	TGTGCCAGCTCTGGGGGGTCGGGCCAGCCCCAGCATTTT
NA	TRBV11-2	NA	TRBJ2-7	CASSPGGSTYEQYF	TGTGCCAGCAGCCCGGGGGGCAGTACCTACGAGCAGTACTTC
few	TRBV6-5	NA	TRBJ2-7	CASSSFSPRNEQYF	TGTGCCAGCAGCAGCTTTTCCCCGCGGAACGAGCAGTACTTC
NA	TRBV7-2	NA	TRBJ2-1	CASSAFTGVNEQFF	TGTGCCAGCAGCGCCTTCACAGGAGTCAATGAGCAGTTCTTC
once	TRBV27	NA	TRBJ2-1	CASSLNGNYNEQFF	TGTGCCAGCAGTTTGAACGGGAACTACAATGAGCAGTTCTTC
NA	TRBV10-1	TRBD1	TRBJ2-5	CASSPTGQKETQYF	TGCGCCAGCAGCCCAACGGGACAGAAAGAGACCCAGTACTTC
NA	TRBV9	TRBD2	TRBJ2-3	CASSELAYSPDTQYF	TGTGCCAGCAGCGAACTAGCGTACAGCCCAGATACGCAGTATTTT
NA	TRBV6-1	TRBD1	TRBJ1-1	CASSDGGQGSSEAFF	TGTGCCAGCAGTGACGGGGGACAGGGGTCTTCTGAAGCTTTCTTT
NA	TRBV12-3/TRBV12-4	NA	TRBJ2-7	CASSLAGLYEQYF	TGTGCCAGCAGTTTAGCGGGACTTTACGAGCAGTACTTC
NA	TRBV7-7	NA	TRBJ2-7	CASSLEAGYEQYF	TGTGCCAGCAGCTTAGAAGCGGGCTACGAGCAGTACTTC
once	TRBV30	NA	TRBJ1-2	CAWSPSDSNDGYTF	TGTGCCTGGAGTCCATCGGACAGTAACGATGGCTACACCTTC
NA	TRBV10-1	TRBD1	TRBJ1-1	CASSSTGTGLAEAFF	TGCGCCAGCAGTTCTACCGGGACAGGGTTGGCTGAAGCTTTCTTT
NA	TRBV18	NA	TRBJ2-7	CASSPLQGSTYEQYF	TGTGCCAGCTCACCTTTGCAGGGGTCGACCTACGAGCAGTACTTC
NA	TRBV7-3	NA	TRBJ1-1	CASSQYVNTEAFF	TGTGCCAGCAGCCAGTATGTGAACACTGAAGCTTTCTTT
once	TRBV24-1	TRBD1	TRBJ2-1	CATSLTGVGYNEQFF	TGTGCCACCAGCCTGACAGGGGTCGGGTACAATGAGCAGTTCTTC
many	TRBV5-6	TRBD2	TRBJ2-1	CASSGEGLAGWHNEQFF	TGTGCCAGCAGCGGGGAGGGGCTAGCGGGATGGCACAATGAGCAGTTCTTC
NA	TRBV2	NA	TRBJ1-5	CASSDPRAGNQPQHF	TGTGCCAGCAGTGATCCACGCGCCGGCAATCAGCCCCAGCATTTT
NA	TRBV18	TRBD1	TRBJ1-5	CASSPLQGLTPQHF	TGTGCCAGCTCACCTTTACAGGGGTTAACGCCCCAGCATTTT